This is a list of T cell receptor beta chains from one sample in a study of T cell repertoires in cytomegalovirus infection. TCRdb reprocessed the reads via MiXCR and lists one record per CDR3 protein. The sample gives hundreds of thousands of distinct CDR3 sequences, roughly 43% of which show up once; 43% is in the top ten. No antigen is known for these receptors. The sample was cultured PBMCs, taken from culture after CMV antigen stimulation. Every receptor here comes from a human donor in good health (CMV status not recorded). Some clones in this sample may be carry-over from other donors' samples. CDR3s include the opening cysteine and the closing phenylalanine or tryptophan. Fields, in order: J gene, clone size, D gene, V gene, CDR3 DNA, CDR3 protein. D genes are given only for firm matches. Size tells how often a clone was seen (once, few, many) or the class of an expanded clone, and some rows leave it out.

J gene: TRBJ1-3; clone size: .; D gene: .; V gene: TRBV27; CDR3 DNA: TGTGCCAGCAGTTCGGACAGCCCTCTCGCTGGAAACACCATATATTTT; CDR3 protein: CASSSDSPLAGNTIYF
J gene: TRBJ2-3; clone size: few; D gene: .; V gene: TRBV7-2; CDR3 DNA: TGTGCCAGCAGCTTAGTCCCAGGCACAGATACGCAGTATTTT; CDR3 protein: CASSLVPGTDTQYF
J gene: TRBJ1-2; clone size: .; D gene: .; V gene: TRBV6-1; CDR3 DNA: TGTGCCAGCAGTGAACAACTGTCTTTGGACCCCTATGGCTACACCTTC; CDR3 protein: CASSEQLSLDPYGYTF
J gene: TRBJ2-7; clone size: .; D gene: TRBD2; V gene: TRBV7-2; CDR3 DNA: TGTGCCAGCAGCTCTACCGGGACTAGGATGTACGAGCAGTACTTC; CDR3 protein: CASSSTGTRMYEQYF
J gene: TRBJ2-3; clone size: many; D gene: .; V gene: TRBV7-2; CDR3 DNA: TGTGCCAGCAGCTTAATGAGCGGGCCCACGCAGTATTTT; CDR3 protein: CASSLMSGPTQYF
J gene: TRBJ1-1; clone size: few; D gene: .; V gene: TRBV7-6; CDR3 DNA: TGTGCCAGCAGCTTAGGGCCAGACACTGAAGCTTTCTTT; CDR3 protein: CASSLGPDTEAFF
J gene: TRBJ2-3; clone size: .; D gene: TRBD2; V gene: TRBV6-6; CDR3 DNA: TGTGCCAGCAGTGTCTATGGCAAACTAGCGGGAGGGCCCACAGATACGCAGTATTTT; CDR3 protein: CASSVYGKLAGGPTDTQYF
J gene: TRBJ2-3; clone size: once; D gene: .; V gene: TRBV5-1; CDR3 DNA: TGCGCCAGCAGCAGGAACAGGGCGGCAGATACGCAGTATTTT; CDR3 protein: CASSRNRAADTQYF
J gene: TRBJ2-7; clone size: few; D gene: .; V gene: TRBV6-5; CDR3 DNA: TGTGCCAGCAGTTACGGGGGACGTGGAGGTGGATACGAGCAGTACTTC; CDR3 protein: CASSYGGRGGGYEQYF
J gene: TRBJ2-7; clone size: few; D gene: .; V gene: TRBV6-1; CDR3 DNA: TGTGCCAGCAGTGAGTTGAGGGTAGGAGACCACGAGCAGTACTTC; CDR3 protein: CASSELRVGDHEQYF
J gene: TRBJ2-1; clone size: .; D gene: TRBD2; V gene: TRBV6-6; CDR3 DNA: TGTGCCAGCACCTTGGGGGGGGATAACAATGAGCAGTTCTTC; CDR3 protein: CASTLGGDNNEQFF
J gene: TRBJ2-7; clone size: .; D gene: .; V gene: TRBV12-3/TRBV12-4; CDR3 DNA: TGTGCCAGCAGTATAATCTCCGGGACCGCCGGGAACGAGCAGTACTTC; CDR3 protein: CASSIISGTAGNEQYF
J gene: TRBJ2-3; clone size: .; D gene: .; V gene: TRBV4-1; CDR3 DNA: TGCGCCAGCAGTCAAGATTCGGTCATCGGGGGGCTTGAAGATACGCAGTATTTT; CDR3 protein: CASSQDSVIGGLEDTQYF
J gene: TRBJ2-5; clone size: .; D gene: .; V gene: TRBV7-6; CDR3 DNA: TGTGCCAGCAGCACGAGGGCCAGAACGCAAGAGACCCAGTACTTC; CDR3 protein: CASSTRARTQETQYF
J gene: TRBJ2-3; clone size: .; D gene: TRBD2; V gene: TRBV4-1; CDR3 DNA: TGCGCCAGCAGCCAAGCTAGCGGGAGGGCCCAAGATACGCAGTATTTT; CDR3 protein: CASSQASGRAQDTQYF
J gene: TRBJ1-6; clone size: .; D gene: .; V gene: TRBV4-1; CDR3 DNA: TGCGCCAGCAGCCAAGATAGGAGGGTATCACCCCTCCACTTT; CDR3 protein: CASSQDRRVSPLHF
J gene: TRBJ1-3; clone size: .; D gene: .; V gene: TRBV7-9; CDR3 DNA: TGTGCCAGCAGCTTTACTCACAGGGTTGGAAACACCATATATTTT; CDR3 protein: CASSFTHRVGNTIYF
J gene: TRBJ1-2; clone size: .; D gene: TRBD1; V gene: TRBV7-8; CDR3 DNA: TGTGCCAGCAGCTTCTCCCGGACAGGAAACTATGGCTACACCTTC; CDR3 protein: CASSFSRTGNYGYTF
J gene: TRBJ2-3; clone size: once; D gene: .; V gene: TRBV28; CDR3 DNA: TGTGCCAGCAGGCAAGGGGGGGGTATAGATACGCAGTATTTT; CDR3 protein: CASRQGGGIDTQYF
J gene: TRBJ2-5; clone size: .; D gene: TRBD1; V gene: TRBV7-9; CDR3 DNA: TGTGCCAGCAGCTTAGGAGCAACAGGGGAGAGGGAGGAGACCCAGTACTTC; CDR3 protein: CASSLGATGEREETQYF
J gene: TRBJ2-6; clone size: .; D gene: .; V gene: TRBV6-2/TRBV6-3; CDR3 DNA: TGTGCCAGCAAGGCAACTGGGGCCAACGTCCTGACTTTC; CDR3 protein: CASKATGANVLTF
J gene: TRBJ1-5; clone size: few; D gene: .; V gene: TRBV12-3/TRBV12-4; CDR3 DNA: TGTGCCAGCAGTTTCGGTTTATATAGCAATCAGCCCCAGCATTTT; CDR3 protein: CASSFGLYSNQPQHF
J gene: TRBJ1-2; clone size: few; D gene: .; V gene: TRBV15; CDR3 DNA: TGTGCCACCAGCCTTAAGAGGGACGGAAACTATGGCTACACCTTC; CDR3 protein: CATSLKRDGNYGYTF
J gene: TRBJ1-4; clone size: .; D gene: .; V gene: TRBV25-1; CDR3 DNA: TGTGCCAGCACGCGGGAGCCTGGTGAAAAACTGTTTTTT; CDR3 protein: CASTREPGEKLFF
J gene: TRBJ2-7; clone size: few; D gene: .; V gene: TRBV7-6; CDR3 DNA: TGTGCCAGCAGCTTAGCCGACGGGAATTCCTACGAGCAGTACTTC; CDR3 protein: CASSLADGNSYEQYF
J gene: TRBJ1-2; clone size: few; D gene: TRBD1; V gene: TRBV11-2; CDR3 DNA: TGTGCCAGCAGCTTAGGCTCGACAGGGCCTGGCTACACCTTC; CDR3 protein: CASSLGSTGPGYTF
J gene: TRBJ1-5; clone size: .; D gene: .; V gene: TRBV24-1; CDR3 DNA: TGTGCCACCAGTGATCCTAGGGGTCATCAGCCCCAGCATTTT; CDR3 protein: CATSDPRGHQPQHF
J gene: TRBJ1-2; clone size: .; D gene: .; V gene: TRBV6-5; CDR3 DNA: TGTGCCAGCGGGAAGCCCAACTATGGCTACACCTTC; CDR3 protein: CASGKPNYGYTF
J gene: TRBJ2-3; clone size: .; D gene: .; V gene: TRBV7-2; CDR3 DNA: TGTGCCAGCAGCTTAGCGCTAGGTCATACGCAGTATTTT; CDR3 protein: CASSLALGHTQYF
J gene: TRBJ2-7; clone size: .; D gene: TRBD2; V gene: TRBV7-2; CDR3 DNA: TGTGCCAGCAGCCCTGCGGGGGGGCCCTCCTACGAGCAGTACTTC; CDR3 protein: CASSPAGGPSYEQYF
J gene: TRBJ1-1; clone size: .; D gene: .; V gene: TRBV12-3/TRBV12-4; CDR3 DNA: TGTGCCAGCAGTCTTCGACAGTCAAGGAACACTGAAGCTTTCTTT; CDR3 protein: CASSLRQSRNTEAFF
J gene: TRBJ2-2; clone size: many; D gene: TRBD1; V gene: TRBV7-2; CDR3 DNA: TGTGCCAGCAGCTTAGTAGTCCCGGGAGGACAGGGGATGAACACCGGGGAGCTGTTTTTT; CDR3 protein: CASSLVVPGGQGMNTGELFF
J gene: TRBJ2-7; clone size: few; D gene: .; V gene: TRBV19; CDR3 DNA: TGTGCCAGTAGTACCTTTGGGAGGACGGGCGACGAGCAGTACTTC; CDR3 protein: CASSTFGRTGDEQYF
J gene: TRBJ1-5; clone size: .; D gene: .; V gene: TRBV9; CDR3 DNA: TGTGCCAGCAGCCCGGGGGGTGAGGGCAATCAGCCCCAGCATTTT; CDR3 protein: CASSPGGEGNQPQHF
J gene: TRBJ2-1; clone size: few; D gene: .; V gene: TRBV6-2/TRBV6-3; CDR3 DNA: TGTGCCAGCAGCCGCTTGGATGAGCAGTTCTTC; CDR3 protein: CASSRLDEQFF
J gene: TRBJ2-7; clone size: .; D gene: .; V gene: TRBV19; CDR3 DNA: TGTGCCAGTAGTATAGCCAGGGGAGGATCCTACGAGCAGTACTTC; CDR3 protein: CASSIARGGSYEQYF
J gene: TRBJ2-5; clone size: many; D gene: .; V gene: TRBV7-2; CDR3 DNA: TGTGCCAGCAGCTTTCGGGGAGAGACCCAGTACTTC; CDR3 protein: CASSFRGETQYF
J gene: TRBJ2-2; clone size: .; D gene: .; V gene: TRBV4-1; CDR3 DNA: TGCGCCAGCAGCCAAGATGGCCGGGGGCGGTTCGGGGAGCTGTTTTTT; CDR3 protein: CASSQDGRGRFGELFF
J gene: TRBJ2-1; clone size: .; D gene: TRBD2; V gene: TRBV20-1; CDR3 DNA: TGCAGTGCTAGGCGGGGCGGGACTACACACAATGAGCAGTTCTTC; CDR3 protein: CSARRGGTTHNEQFF
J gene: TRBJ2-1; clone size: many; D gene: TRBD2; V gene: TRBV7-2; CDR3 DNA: TGTGCCAGCAGCTTAGGTAGCGGGAGGTTCTATGAGCAGTTCTTC; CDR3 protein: CASSLGSGRFYEQFF
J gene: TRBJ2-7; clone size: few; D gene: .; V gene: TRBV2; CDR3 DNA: TGTGCCAGCAGTGCAAGCGCCAGCGAGCAGTACTTC; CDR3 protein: CASSASASEQYF
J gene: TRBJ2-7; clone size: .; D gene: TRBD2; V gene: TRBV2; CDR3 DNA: TGTGCCAGCAGTCGCGGGAGCGAGGACGAGCAGTACTTC; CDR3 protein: CASSRGSEDEQYF
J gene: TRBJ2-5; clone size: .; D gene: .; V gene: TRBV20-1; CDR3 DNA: TGCAGTGCTAGAGCCTTCGACGTCCAAGAGACCCAGTACTTC; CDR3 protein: CSARAFDVQETQYF
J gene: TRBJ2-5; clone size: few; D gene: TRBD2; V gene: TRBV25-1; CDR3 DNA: TGTGCCAGCAGTGACGAGCGGGGGGGCGTACAAGAGACCCAGTACTTC; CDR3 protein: CASSDERGGVQETQYF
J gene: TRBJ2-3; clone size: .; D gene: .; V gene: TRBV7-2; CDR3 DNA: TGTGCCAGCAGCTTAGGGGGGGACCAAGCACTCGGTACGCAGTATTTT; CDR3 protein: CASSLGGDQALGTQYF
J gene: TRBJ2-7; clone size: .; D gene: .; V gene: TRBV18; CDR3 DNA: TGTGCCAGCTCCCTGCACTCTTCCTACGAGCAGTACTTC; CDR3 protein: CASSLHSSYEQYF
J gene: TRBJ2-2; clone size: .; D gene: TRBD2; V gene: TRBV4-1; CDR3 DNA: TGCGCCAGCAGCCATCCCAAGGCTAGCGGGGGCAGGACCACCGGGGAGCTGTTTTTT; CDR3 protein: CASSHPKASGGRTTGELFF